Below are 18 T cell receptor beta chains sequenced from a single sample in a study of post-analysis software for immune sequencing data. Study-wide findings and caveats: Comparison of patients with controls showed 4 to 6 TRBV segments more frequent in patients, TRBV5-6, TRBV5-1 and TRBV20-1 among them.

Their antigen targets remain unknown. Each TCR beta cDNA library carried unique molecular identifiers. Each CDR3 protein is one row after TCRdb ran MiXCR on the PCR reads. Altogether more than 500,000 distinct CDR3 sequences are present, around 31% being singletons, with the ten largest covering about 6%. The material sequenced was blood. Receptors originate from a girl aged 2 to 17 with multiple sclerosis.

The CDR3 DNA follows: TGTGCCAGCAGCGTAGAGGCGGGACAGGGGGCTGGGACCCAGTACTTC. Protein sequence: CASSVEAGQGAGTQYF. The chain combines TRBV9 with TRBJ2-7; 12 nucleotides agree with TRBD1. The J call could be wrong; TRBJ2-5 is a better fit for the DNA end. The CDR3 is 16 residues long. CDR1 and CDR2 (germline): SGDLS, YYNGEE.

The chain carries TRBV11-2 and TRBJ2-1; TRBD2 aligns across 13 bases. CDR3 length equals 18 residues. Per germline, CDR1 SGHAT and CDR2 FQNNGV. The trim removed 5 bases at V and 7 bases at J, leaving 14 bases unmatched. The CDR3 loop reads CASSPNPGLAGDWNEQFF. The CDR3 DNA is TGTGCCAGCAGCCCTAACCCTGGACTAGCGGGGGACTGGAATGAGCAGTTCTTC.

This clonotype appeared once. The rearrangement uses TRBV28 and TRBJ1-4; weak D call: TRBD1 (6 bases). The germline gives CDR1 MDHEN, CDR2 SYDVKM. The CDR3 extends over 15 amino acids. V was cut by 6 bases and J by 4 bases, with 15 bases left in between. The CDR3 protein is CASRRPGQINEKLFF. CDR3 bases: TGTGCCAGCAGACGCCCCGGACAGATTAATGAAAAACTGTTTTTT.

This rearrangement joins TRBV29-1 to TRBJ2-5; 9 bases line up with TRBD2. The CDR3 spans 17 residues. Trimming at V came to 0 bases and at J to 2 bases, leaving 10 bases not matched to a gene. Germline V lookup: CDR1 SQVTM, CDR2 ANQGSEA. The CDR3 reads CSVEDHLAGLLQETQYF. CDR3 DNA: TGCAGCGTTGAAGATCATCTAGCGGGGCTCTTACAAGAGACCCAGTACTTC.

Only one count was recorded for this clonotype. The chain links TRBV5-4 to TRBJ2-1; the D is unclear. Trimming stripped 3 bases from V and 7 bases from J, with 14 bases between. The CDR3 is 14 amino acids. Per germline, CDR1 SGHNT and CDR2 YYREEE (reference sequence). CDR3 loop: CASSSPRSLNEQFF. CDR3 coding DNA: TGTGCCAGCAGCTCCCCGAGGTCACTGAATGAGCAGTTCTTC.

This clonotype turned up a few times. The chain is built from TRBV6-6 and TRBJ1-6; 12 bases agree with TRBD1. The CDR3 consists of 17 residues. Germline V gene data show CDR1 as MNHNY and CDR2 as SVGAGI (reference sequence). Trimming removed 2 bases from V and 8 bases from J; junction bases left unmatched: 7. CDR3 bases: TGTGCCAGCAGTTACGTCGGGACAGGGGGCAGTCATTCACCCCTCCACTTT. As protein: CASSYVGTGGSHSPLHF.

The chain recombines TRBV3-1 with TRBJ2-5, with unresolved D. Trimming took off 3 bases at V and 5 bases at J, with 22 bases between the two ends. The CDR3 spans 17 residues. Germline CDR1 LGHDT, CDR2 YNNKEL (reference sequence). CDR3 sequence: CASSQPRALDLPETQYF. In DNA, the CDR3 is TGTGCCAGCAGCCAGCCCCGGGCCTTAGACCTCCCGGAGACCCAGTACTTC.

The chain joins TRBV2 to TRBJ2-7, with a weak D call TRBD2 (6 bases). Trimming removed 6 bases at V and 12 bases at J, with 21 bases between. CDR3 length: 13 amino acids. From germline, CDR1 is SNHLY and CDR2 FYNNEI. Written as DNA, the CDR3 is TGTGCCAGCAGCCCAGAGACAGAAGGAGGGCGGTACTTC. Translation gives CASSPETEGGRYF.

J is TRBJ1-4 and V is TRBV4-1; D unresolved. Trimming removed 5 bases from V and 8 bases from J, with 9 bases in between. Looked up from germline, CDR1 is MGHRA and CDR2 is YSYEKL. The CDR3 runs to 12 residues. In DNA form, the CDR3 reads TGCGCCAGCAGCACAACGGAGGAAAAACTGTTTTTT. Its translation: CASSTTEEKLFF.

A remark on this clonotype: The junction departs from the called germline gene at one end, perhaps through a read error. V is TRBV5-1 and J is TRBJ2-5; TRBD2 is a possible D gene (5 bases). The CDR3 runs 13 residues. Germline loops: CDR1 SGHRS, CDR2 YFSETQ. In DNA, the CDR3 is TGTGCCAGCAGTTTTGAGGGCCGGGAGACCCAGTACTTC. Protein sequence: CASSFEGRETQYF.

This chain uses TRBV20-1 with TRBJ1-1, with a possible D match to TRBD1 (5 bases). Germline V gene lookup returns CDR1 DFQATT and CDR2 SNEGSKA (reference sequence). This CDR3 is 14 amino acids long. Trimming took 2 bases from V and 1 from J, leaving 11 bases between them. The DNA for the CDR3 is TGCAGTGCTAGATTTGACGGACAGAACACTGAAGCTTTCTTT. Amino acids: CSARFDGQNTEAFF.

The gene calls are TRBV4-1 and TRBJ1-2; D call uncertain. The germline V gene has CDR1 MGHRA and CDR2 YSYEKL. V shed 0 bases and J shed 7 bases, with 12 bases lying between them. This CDR3 has 14 residues. The CDR3 sequence: CASSQDRDSLGYTF. DNA of the CDR3: TGCGCCAGCAGCCAAGATCGAGACTCTCTTGGCTACACCTTC.

Only a few counts were recorded for this clonotype. The V gene is TRBV4-2, the J gene TRBJ2-2, with D maybe TRBD1 (5 bases). V was pared by 0 bases and J by 2 bases, with 10 bases between. Germline V gene sequence: CDR1 LGHNA, CDR2 YNFKEQ. This CDR3 contains 16 residues. In DNA form, the CDR3 reads TGTGCCAGCAGCCAAGAGACAGCAAGTAACACCGGGGAGCTGTTTTTT. Amino acids: CASSQETASNTGELFF.

The chain recombines TRBV7-8 with TRBJ2-5; 8 positions agree with TRBD2. This CDR3 has 20 residues. With 4 bases clipped from V and 1 base from J, the junction kept 20 bases outside the gene matches. Germline values: CDR1 SGHVS, CDR2 FQNEAQ. The CDR3 nucleotides read TGTGCCAGCAGCTCCCGGGACCGTAACATTGTGGGGACTAGCCAAGAGACCCAGTACTTC. Its translation: CASSSRDRNIVGTSQETQYF.

This clonotype appeared a few times. The chain links TRBV9 to TRBJ2-1; D unresolved. This CDR3 has 12 amino acids. Trimming took 3 bases from V and 8 from J, leaving 9 bases between them. Germline V CDR1 and CDR2: SGDLS, YYNGEE. The CDR3 reads CASSANVDEQFF. Written as DNA, the CDR3 is TGTGCCAGCAGCGCCAACGTGGATGAGCAGTTCTTC.

The V call is TRBV5-6, the J call TRBJ2-3; 8 bases map to TRBD1. J gave up 6 bases and V 3 bases, and 6 bases lay outside the gene matches. The germline gives CDR1 SGHDT, CDR2 YYEEEE. The CDR3 sequence is 14 residues long. In DNA form, the CDR3 reads TGTGCCAGCAGCTGGCAGGGGGCGCCGGATACGCAGTATTTT. It codes for CASSWQGAPDTQYF. Full variable domain (outside the CDR3, taken from reference TRBV5-6 and TRBJ2-3): DAGVTQSPTHLIKTRGQQVTLRCSPKSGHDTVSWYQQALGQGPQFIFQYYEEEERQRGNFPDRFSGHQFPNYSSELNVNALLLGDSALYLCASSWQGAPDTQYFGPGTRLTVL.

This clonotype was detected ten times or more. The V call is TRBV7-6, the J call TRBJ2-7, with 7 bases lining up with TRBD2. Looked up from germline, CDR1 is SGHVS and CDR2 is FNYEAQ. CDR3 length: 13 amino acids. V lost 5 bases to trimming and J lost 7 bases; unmatched junction nucleotides: 8. In DNA form, the CDR3 reads TGTGCCAGCAGCGCAGCTAGCGGTTGGGAGCAGTACTTC. Translating gives CASSAASGWEQYF.

The chain recombines TRBV11-2 with TRBJ2-6, with D possibly TRBD2 on 6 matching bases. V shed 3 bases and J shed 4 bases, with 16 bases lying between them. The CDR3 contains 17 residues. The germline gives CDR1 SGHAT, CDR2 FQNNGV. Here the CDR3 reads CASSLAGRYAGANVLTF. CDR3 DNA: TGTGCCAGCAGCTTGGCGGGGAGGTACGCCGGGGCCAACGTCCTGACTTTC.